A single sample gave rise to the 13 T cell receptor beta chains below, sequenced in a study of blood T cell repertoires in COVID-19. The method was immunoSEQ multiplex PCR; TCRdb's version includes in-frame clones alone and lacks a portion of them. The sample yields about 290,000 clones, over 85% seen once. Sequenced input: peripheral blood. These receptors were collected from a woman younger than 45 with COVID-19, enrolled during active disease.

V and J are TRBV18 and TRBJ2-1; D is possibly TRBD2 (5 bases). Germline lookup yields CDR1 KGHSH and CDR2 LQKENI. Trimming stripped 3 bases from V and 6 bases from J, with 15 bases between. CDR3 length: 15 amino acids. The CDR3 is CASSPTGFGVNEQFF. Written as DNA, the CDR3 is TGTGCCAGCTCACCGACCGGCTTCGGGGTCAATGAGCAGTTCTTC. The full variable domain, with the rest looked up from reference TRBV18 and TRBJ2-1, is NAGVMQNPRHLVRRRGQEARLRCSPMKGHSHVYWYRQLPEEGLKFMVYLQKENIIDESGMPKERFSAEFPKEGPSILRIQQVVRGDSAAYFCASSPTGFGVNEQFFGPGTRLTVL.

The chain is built from TRBV2 and TRBJ1-5; D not resolved. CDR1 is SNHLY, CDR2 FYNNEI, per germline. The CDR3 runs to 14 residues. V shed 4 bases and J shed 0 bases, with 7 bases lying between them. CDR3: CASSGPGSNQPQHF. In nucleotides, the CDR3 is TGTGCCAGCAGTGGACCAGGTAGCAATCAGCCCCAGCATTTT. Supplemented by reference TRBV2 and TRBJ1-5, the full variable domain reads EPEVTQTPSHQVTQMGQEVILRCVPISNHLYFYWYRQILGQKVEFLVSFYNNEISEKSEIFDDQFSVERPDGSNFTLKIRSTKLEDSAMYFCASSGPGSNQPQHFGDGTRLSIL.

V is TRBV4-2 and J is TRBJ2-5, with D uncertain. V lost 3 bases and J 1 base, leaving 9 bases between the germline ends. Germline V lookup: CDR1 LGHNA, CDR2 YNFKEQ. The CDR3 extends over 14 amino acids. The CDR3 sequence: CASSHLVIQETQYF. CDR3 nucleotide sequence: TGTGCCAGCAGCCACCTAGTGATCCAAGAGACCCAGTACTTC.

This clone has only one observation. V gene TRBV19 combines with J gene TRBJ1-1, with no clear D. CDR1 is LNHDA and CDR2 is SQIVND in the germline V gene (reference sequence). V lost 6 bases and J 2 bases, leaving 16 bases between the germline ends. The CDR3 runs to 15 residues. The CDR3 spells CASRNRAISNTEAFF. In nucleotides, the CDR3 is TGTGCCAGTAGGAACAGAGCTATATCTAACACTGAAGCTTTCTTT.

This chain connects TRBV6-5 to TRBJ2-2; 9 nucleotides align to TRBD1. CDR3 size: 16 residues. Germline values: CDR1 MNHEY, CDR2 SVGAGI. V gave up 2 bases and J gave up 6 bases; unmatched junction bases: 7. The CDR3 DNA reads TGTGCCAGCAGTTACAGTATGGGACAGGGTGCCGGGGAGCTGTTTTTT. Translation: CASSYSMGQGAGELFF.

The chain recombines TRBV18 with TRBJ1-4; possible D gene TRBD1, 6 bases. The length of the CDR3 is 16 residues. CDR1 and CDR2 (germline): KGHSH, LQKENI. V was pared by 2 bases and J by 0 bases, with 10 bases between. CDR3: CASSPFTGSTNEKLFF. CDR3 in DNA: TGTGCCAGCTCACCATTCACAGGGTCAACTAATGAAAAACTGTTTTTT. The variable domain in full, with the rest retrieved from reference TRBV18 and TRBJ1-4, is NAGVMQNPRHLVRRRGQEARLRCSPMKGHSHVYWYRQLPEEGLKFMVYLQKENIIDESGMPKERFSAEFPKEGPSILRIQQVVRGDSAAYFCASSPFTGSTNEKLFFGSGTQLSVL.

The CDR3 bases are TGTGCCAGCAGTTCGAGACAGGGGAATTCACCCCTCCACTTT. Translation: CASSSRQGNSPLHF. This chain connects TRBV27 to TRBJ1-6, with TRBD1 identical over 8 bases. V trimming: 4 bases; J trimming: 7 bases; junction bases outside the gene matches: 3. This CDR3 has 14 residues. CDR1 is MNHEY, CDR2 SMNVEV, per germline (reference sequence).

Turning to this clone: Other DNA sequences in the sample encode the same CDR3. The gene calls are TRBV9 and TRBJ2-3; D perhaps matches TRBD2 (6 bases). The CDR3 contains 15 residues. The V end was cut by 3 bases, the J end by 4 bases, with 15 bases between. The germline V gene has CDR1 SGDLS and CDR2 YYNGEE. CDR3 amino acids: CASSARDLGADTQYF. For the CDR3, the DNA is TGTGCCAGCAGCGCGAGGGACTTGGGCGCAGATACGCAGTATTTT. Full variable domain (rest looked up from reference TRBV9 and TRBJ2-3): DSGVTQTPKHLITATGQRVTLRCSPRSGDLSVYWYQQSLDQGLQFLIQYYNGEERAKGNILERFSAQQFPDLHSELNLSSLELGDSALYFCASSARDLGADTQYFGPGTRLTVL.

The rearrangement joins TRBV19 to TRBJ1-3, with TRBD1 matching 7 bases. CDR1 LNHDA and CDR2 SQIVND come from the germline V gene (reference sequence). CDR3 length equals 16 residues. J gave up 2 bases and V 5 bases, and 9 bases lay outside the gene matches. The CDR3 sequence: CASSQHRGEAGNTIYF. DNA of the CDR3: TGTGCCAGTAGTCAACACAGGGGCGAGGCTGGAAACACCATATATTTT.

The chain combines TRBV6-6 with TRBJ1-6; D might be TRBD1 (5 bases). The V gene lost 7 bases and the J gene lost 0 bases, with 10 bases spanning the gap. This CDR3 is 15 amino acids long. Germline V CDR1 and CDR2: MNHNY, SVGAGI (reference sequence). CDR3 sequence (DNA): TGTGCCAGCACCCTTACAGGCTCCTATAATTCACCCCTCCACTTT. Protein: CASTLTGSYNSPLHF.

This chain connects TRBV19 to TRBJ1-4, with D tentatively TRBD1 (6 bases). The V and J ends lost 6 bases and 7 bases respectively, with 12 bases between them. CDR1 and CDR2 from the germline V gene are LNHDA and SQIVND (reference sequence). This CDR3 comprises 13 residues. CDR3 DNA sequence: TGTGCCAGTAGACAGGGCCCTTCTGAAAAACTGTTTTTT. Translation gives CASRQGPSEKLFF.

This clone was detected only once. The chain links TRBV9 to TRBJ2-6, with 8 positions matching TRBD2. The V segment lost 0 bases and the J segment 0 bases; nucleotides outside the gene matches: 5. The CDR3 covers 18 residues. CDR1 and CDR2 from the germline V gene are SGDLS and YYNGEE. CDR3: CASSVAAGGPSGANVLTF. In DNA form, the CDR3 reads TGTGCCAGCAGCGTAGCGGCGGGGGGTCCCTCTGGGGCCAACGTCCTGACTTTC.

This chain uses TRBV5-1 with TRBJ2-7; 8 positions match TRBD2. From germline, CDR1 is SGHRS and CDR2 YFSETQ. The CDR3 consists of 14 residues. V dropped 5 bases and J dropped 1; count of bases not matched to a gene: 5. CDR3 region: CASSVRGGSYEQYF. The CDR3, as DNA: TGCGCCAGCAGTGTACGGGGGGGTTCCTACGAGCAGTACTTC. The full variable domain, completed using reference TRBV5-1 and TRBJ2-7, is KAGVTQTPRYLIKTRGQQVTLSCSPISGHRSVSWYQQTPGQGLQFLFEYFSETQRNKGNFPGRFSGRQFSNSRSEMNVSTLELGDSALYLCASSVRGGSYEQYFGPGTRLTVT.